Listed below are T cell receptor beta chains from one sample, sequenced in a study of blood T cell repertoires in COVID-19. Libraries were prepared by immunoSEQ multiplex PCR; TCRdb keeps only in-frame clonotypes and omits some of them. Of fewer than 45,000 clones listed, about 87% are singletons. Sequenced: peripheral blood. These receptors all stem from an elderly man with active COVID-19. Each CDR3 is given with its conserved first and last residue. The order of the fields is V gene, clone size, D gene, J gene, CDR3 DNA, CDR3 protein. The D gene is left open where the match is weak. Clone sizes are given selectively: once, few, many, or a class where the clone is expanded.

v_gene: TRBV28
abundance: -
d_gene: -
j_gene: TRBJ1-3
CDR3nt: TGTGCCAGCAGTTTAAGACCCCGGGCAGGGGGAAACACCATATATTTT
CDR3aa: CASSLRPRAGGNTIYF

v_gene: TRBV7-6
abundance: -
d_gene: TRBD2
j_gene: TRBJ2-1
CDR3nt: TGTGCCAGCAGCTCTCGATTACTAGCGGGCGCCGACAATGAGCAGTTCTTC
CDR3aa: CASSSRLLAGADNEQFF

v_gene: TRBV5-5
abundance: -
d_gene: -
j_gene: TRBJ1-1
CDR3nt: TGTGCCAGCAGCCCAAAACCGGGACATGAGGGGGACACTGAAGCTTTCTTT
CDR3aa: CASSPKPGHEGDTEAFF

v_gene: TRBV7-9
abundance: -
d_gene: -
j_gene: TRBJ2-3
CDR3nt: TGTGCCAGCAGCTTAGTAACACAGAGCACAGATACGCAGTATTTT
CDR3aa: CASSLVTQSTDTQYF

v_gene: TRBV11-3
abundance: -
d_gene: -
j_gene: TRBJ2-7
CDR3nt: TGTGCCAGCAGCTTAGGGGTTCGGGGAACTCACGAGCAGTACTTC
CDR3aa: CASSLGVRGTHEQYF

v_gene: TRBV30
abundance: -
d_gene: -
j_gene: TRBJ1-1
CDR3nt: TGTGCCTGGAGCCGGTCCAGGGGCACTGAAGCTTTCTTT
CDR3aa: CAWSRSRGTEAFF

v_gene: TRBV20-1
abundance: few
d_gene: TRBD1
j_gene: TRBJ2-7
CDR3nt: TGCAGTGCTAGCAGGGGGAACGAGCAGTACTTC
CDR3aa: CSASRGNEQYF

v_gene: TRBV27
abundance: -
d_gene: -
j_gene: TRBJ2-1
CDR3nt: TGTGCCAGCAGTTTATTCGACTCAGGGGACTACAATGAGCAGTTCTTC
CDR3aa: CASSLFDSGDYNEQFF

v_gene: TRBV4-1
abundance: -
d_gene: TRBD1
j_gene: TRBJ1-6
CDR3nt: TGCGCCAGCAGCCAAGTGTGGGGACAGGGAGGTTCACCCCTCCACTTT
CDR3aa: CASSQVWGQGGSPLHF

v_gene: TRBV29-1
abundance: -
d_gene: TRBD1
j_gene: TRBJ2-3
CDR3nt: TGCAGCGTTGCCAAATGGACAGGGGGTTCAGATACGCAGTATTTT
CDR3aa: CSVAKWTGGSDTQYF